The clone carrying this T cell receptor beta chain was observed a handful of times. The antigen is unknown. Germline trimming cut 5 bases from V and 5 bases from J; bases unmatched to any gene: 8. The germline V gene encodes CDR1 SGHTA and CDR2 FQGNSA. This CDR3 has 14 residues. This record belongs to a study of T cells after yellow fever vaccination. TCRdb passed the 5' RACE reads through MiXCR, listing each CDR3 protein once. This table holds 400,000 to 650,000 distinct CDR3 sequences, 21% found once. Regarding the study as a whole: Clonotype sharing between CD4 and CD8 compartments was small. Most clones from primary vaccination were detected again post-booster (approximately 96% CD4, around 88% CD8). Contamination by abundant bulk-population clonotypes could be present in FACS-sorted repertoires.

The sequence came from a man between 18 and 29 years old who received the YFV17D yellow fever vaccine. The chain recombines TRBV7-2 with TRBJ1-1; 7 positions match TRBD1. The starting material was PBMCs, obtained roughly 20 days after the first yellow fever vaccination. The CDR3 coding sequence is TGTGCCAGCAGCCCCAAGGGGGCAAGTACTGAAGCTTTCTTT. Its protein product is CASSPKGASTEAFF.